Below are 14 T cell receptor beta chains sequenced from a single sample in a study of Ad26.COV2.S vaccination and SARS-CoV-2 variants. Treatment described: 15 to 20 received Ad26.COV2.S at low or high dose, single or two shots; five or six received placebo; per-sample allocation not given. The samples were gathered on day 63 after the first injection of vaccine or placebo. TCRdb keeps only in-frame clones here, not all; method: immunoSEQ multiplex PCR. Of 300,000 to 350,000 clones in the sample, roughly 86% were seen once. Material: peripheral blood, obtained in a trial of Ad26.COV2.S vaccine versus placebo. These receptors came from a person aged 18-65 years who received the Ad26.COV2.S COVID-19 vaccine or a placebo.

The chain links TRBV5-6 to TRBJ1-1, with 8 bases lining up with TRBD1. The CDR3 length is 15 residues. J lost 4 bases, V lost 3 bases, and 8 bases had no gene match. Germline V gives CDR1 SGHDT, CDR2 YYEEEE. The CDR3 DNA reads as TGTGCCAGCAGCTCGACAGGGGCGAGGGGCACTGAAGCTTTCTTT. Its translation is CASSSTGARGTEAFF.

V is TRBV10-1 and J is TRBJ2-1; D remains unclear. The V gene lost 4 bases and the J gene lost 5 bases, with 9 bases spanning the gap. This CDR3 has 13 amino acids. Germline V gene lookup returns CDR1 WNHNN and CDR2 SYGVQD (reference sequence). This CDR3 reads CASSGARNNEQFF. CDR3 bases: TGCGCCAGCAGTGGCGCTAGAAACAATGAGCAGTTCTTC.

The chain uses TRBV7-7 and TRBJ2-2, with 7 bases that match TRBD1. Per germline, CDR1 SSHAT and CDR2 FNYEAQ (reference sequence). Trimming at V came to 1 base and at J to 8 bases, leaving 1 base not matched to a gene. The CDR3 totals 13 residues. The CDR3 here is CASSLETGGELFF. The CDR3 DNA sequence: TGTGCCAGCAGCTTAGAGACAGGGGGGGAGCTGTTTTTT.

The CDR3 protein is CASSHGQGTYGYTF. CDR3 coding DNA: TGTGCCAGCAGCCACGGACAGGGTACCTATGGCTACACCTTC. The chain is built from TRBV16 and TRBJ1-2, with 8 bases matching TRBD1. CDR1 and CDR2 (germline): KGHSY, FQNENV. CDR3 length equals 14 residues. With 3 bases clipped from V and 4 bases from J, the junction kept 4 bases outside the gene matches.

The J gene is TRBJ1-2, the V gene TRBV29-1, with unresolved D. Deletions cut 2 bases from V and 6 bases from J, with 10 bases between. CDR3 length: 12 amino acids. Germline-derived CDR1 and CDR2 are SQVTM and ANQGSEA. The CDR3 DNA is TGCAGCGTTGAACTAGTGATGCATGGCTACACCTTC. Its translation is CSVELVMHGYTF.

The chain joins TRBV19 to TRBJ2-1, with D perhaps matching TRBD1 or TRBD2 (5 bases each). The germline V gene encodes CDR1 LNHDA and CDR2 SQIVND (reference sequence). This CDR3 region has 13 residues. Deletions cut 7 bases from V and 15 bases from J, with 22 bases between. The CDR3 DNA reads as TGTGCCAGTACTCAGAGAGGGGAGTTGGTGCTGTTCTTC. Translation gives CASTQRGELVLFF.

This rearrangement joins TRBV18 to TRBJ2-5; no clear D gene. Germline values: CDR1 KGHSH, CDR2 LQKENI. The V gene lost 2 bases and the J gene lost 0 bases, with 7 bases spanning the gap. This CDR3 is 14 amino acids long. The CDR3 bases are TGTGCCAGCTCACCATTCTCGGACCAAGAGACCCAGTACTTC. It yields the protein CASSPFSDQETQYF.

The V gene is TRBV7-9, the J gene TRBJ2-3; 7 bases align to TRBD1. V dropped 4 bases and J dropped 2; count of bases not matched to a gene: 15. Germline-derived CDR1 and CDR2 are SEHNR and FQNEAQ (reference sequence). CDR3 length equals 18 residues. CDR3 nucleotide sequence: TGTGCCAGCAGCTCCCACATGAAACAGGGGTTGTCCACAGATACGCAGTATTTT. It yields the protein CASSSHMKQGLSTDTQYF.

The chain joins TRBV19 to TRBJ1-1; weak D call: TRBD1 (6 bases). Trimming left V 2 bases short and J 2 bases short, with 9 bases between. CDR3 length: 14 residues. CDR1 is LNHDA and CDR2 is SQIVND in the germline V gene (reference sequence). The CDR3 region is CASSITGGNTEAFF. The CDR3, as DNA: TGTGCCAGTAGTATAACGGGGGGCAACACTGAAGCTTTCTTT. The variable domain in full, completed from reference TRBV19 and TRBJ1-1, reads DGGITQSPKYLFRKEGQNVTLSCEQNLNHDAMYWYRQDPGQGLRLIYYSQIVNDFQKGDIAEGYSVSREKKESFPLTVTSAQKNPTAFYLCASSITGGNTEAFFGQGTRLTVV.

The CDR3 region is CASSPRGAQGAGGYTF. CDR3 DNA sequence: TGTGCCAGCAGCCCGAGAGGTGCACAGGGGGCAGGTGGCTACACCTTC. This chain links TRBV7-2 with TRBJ1-2, with 9 nucleotides matching TRBD1. CDR3 length: 16 amino acids. V was pared by 5 bases and J by 7 bases, with 14 bases of the junction left unmatched. CDR1 and CDR2 from the germline V gene are SGHTA and FQGNSA.

The chain recombines TRBV3-1 (or the pseudogene TRBV3-2) with TRBJ1-1; 7 bases fit TRBD1. Trimming cost V 0 bases and J 2 bases; bases outside gene matches: 6. Germline V CDR1 and CDR2: LGHDT, YNNKEL (reference sequence). This CDR3 is built from 16 residues. The CDR3 reads CASSQDRPGGNTEAFF. In nucleotides, the CDR3 is TGTGCCAGCAGCCAAGATCGTCCAGGGGGAAACACTGAAGCTTTCTTT.

The chain recombines TRBV11-3 with TRBJ2-3; 9 bases agree with TRBD1. Germline V lookup: CDR1 SGHNT, CDR2 YENEEA. The CDR3 loop spans 15 amino acids. Trimming took 1 base from V and 3 from J; bases not matched to a gene: 2. The CDR3 DNA is TGTGCCAGCAGCTTAGGGGGACAGGGAACAGATACGCAGTATTTT. Translated, it gives CASSLGGQGTDTQYF.

V gene TRBV27 combines with J gene TRBJ1-3; 9 bases agree with TRBD1. CDR1 and CDR2 from the germline V gene are MNHEY and SMNVEV (reference sequence). Losses at the gene ends were 5 bases for V and 0 bases for J; bases not matched to a gene: 8. The CDR3 spans 17 residues. The CDR3 DNA reads as TGTGCCAGCAGTCCTGGACAGGGGCTCACCTCTGGAAACACCATATATTTT. It specifies CASSPGQGLTSGNTIYF.

The genes are TRBV6-5 and TRBJ2-7; either TRBD1 or TRBD2 may fit D (5 bases each). Germline assignment: CDR1 MNHEY and CDR2 SVGAGI. The ends were cut back, 6 bases at V and 5 bases at J, with 17 bases in the middle. The CDR3 totals 14 residues. CDR3 sequence reads: CASSRGSRDHEQYF. CDR3 bases: TGTGCCAGCAGCCGGGGTAGTCGGGACCACGAGCAGTACTTC.